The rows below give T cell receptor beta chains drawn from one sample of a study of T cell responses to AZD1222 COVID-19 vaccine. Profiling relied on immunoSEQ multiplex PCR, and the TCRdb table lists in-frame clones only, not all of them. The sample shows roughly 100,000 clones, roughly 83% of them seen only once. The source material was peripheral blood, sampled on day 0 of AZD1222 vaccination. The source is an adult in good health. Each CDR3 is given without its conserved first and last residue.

cdr3_aa: ASSHRTGGIYEQY
j_call: TRBJ2-7
v_call: TRBV11-1

cdr3_aa: ASSTGWNQPQH
j_call: TRBJ1-5
v_call: TRBV6-5

cdr3_aa: ASSSRVQWGKNIQY
j_call: TRBJ2-4
v_call: TRBV5-4

cdr3_aa: ASRTGDNTYNEQF
j_call: TRBJ2-1
v_call: TRBV5-1

cdr3_aa: ASSAEGGPNQPQH
j_call: TRBJ1-5
v_call: TRBV2

cdr3_aa: ASRGDGYT
j_call: TRBJ1-2
v_call: TRBV27

cdr3_aa: SVFSLGELF
j_call: TRBJ2-2
v_call: TRBV29-1

cdr3_aa: ASSATTPQSRANVLT
j_call: TRBJ2-6
v_call: TRBV7-8

cdr3_aa: ASSFLGGGAQETQY
j_call: TRBJ2-5
v_call: TRBV11-2

cdr3_aa: ASSSHATNEKLF
j_call: TRBJ1-4
v_call: TRBV6-6

cdr3_aa: ASSPDSPRNFRTNEKLF
j_call: TRBJ1-4
v_call: TRBV7-9

cdr3_aa: ASSFSRANYGYT
j_call: TRBJ1-2
v_call: TRBV13

cdr3_aa: ASSSAGVWSYGYT
j_call: TRBJ1-2
v_call: TRBV7-8

cdr3_aa: ASSLGAAGGTYNEQF
j_call: TRBJ2-1
v_call: TRBV7-2

cdr3_aa: ASSKRSYGEAF
j_call: TRBJ1-1
v_call: TRBV6-5

cdr3_aa: ASRRDSYYQPQH
j_call: TRBJ1-5
v_call: TRBV19

cdr3_aa: ASSVATGRDGNTIY
j_call: TRBJ1-3
v_call: TRBV9

cdr3_aa: ASSRQENTEAF
j_call: TRBJ1-1
v_call: TRBV7-3

cdr3_aa: ASSERTGSRNEQF
j_call: TRBJ2-1
v_call: TRBV25-1

cdr3_aa: AISESGTDTQY
j_call: TRBJ2-3
v_call: TRBV10-3

cdr3_aa: ASSLLGKGYGYT
j_call: TRBJ1-2
v_call: TRBV27

cdr3_aa: ASSKRTQGDGYGYT
j_call: TRBJ1-2
v_call: TRBV4-2

cdr3_aa: ASSQQIGKNIQY
j_call: TRBJ2-4
v_call: TRBV3-1/TRBV3-2

cdr3_aa: ASSSQRTGANTEAF
j_call: TRBJ1-1
v_call: TRBV11-3

cdr3_aa: ASSRSLNTEAF
j_call: TRBJ1-1
v_call: TRBV2

cdr3_aa: ASSSGRDTQY
j_call: TRBJ2-3
v_call: TRBV28

cdr3_aa: ASSPLSGGRTGGYT
j_call: TRBJ1-2
v_call: TRBV6-2/TRBV6-3

cdr3_aa: ASSVDPRANTEAF
j_call: TRBJ1-1
v_call: TRBV9

cdr3_aa: ASSQGVGTEHSPLH
j_call: TRBJ1-6
v_call: TRBV4-2

cdr3_aa: ASSTGTSGSYEQY
j_call: TRBJ2-7
v_call: TRBV2

cdr3_aa: ASSSGQAQPQH
j_call: TRBJ1-5
v_call: TRBV18

cdr3_aa: AWSDVAHYGYT
j_call: TRBJ1-2
v_call: TRBV30

cdr3_aa: ASSPNPRVGSNEKLF
j_call: TRBJ1-4
v_call: TRBV28

cdr3_aa: ASSQGSARNNQPQH
j_call: TRBJ1-5
v_call: TRBV4-2

cdr3_aa: ASSASNYGYT
j_call: TRBJ1-2
v_call: TRBV12-3/TRBV12-4

cdr3_aa: ASSPERGWHQPQH
j_call: TRBJ1-5
v_call: TRBV7-8

cdr3_aa: ASSLEGPGYNSPLH
j_call: TRBJ1-6
v_call: TRBV28

cdr3_aa: ASKRDRVYEQY
j_call: TRBJ2-7
v_call: TRBV6-5

cdr3_aa: ASSLVSGSTDTQY
j_call: TRBJ2-3
v_call: TRBV7-9

cdr3_aa: ASSYLRGQLNEKLF
j_call: TRBJ1-4
v_call: TRBV6-2/TRBV6-3

cdr3_aa: ASVSAGYNEQF
j_call: TRBJ2-1
v_call: TRBV28

cdr3_aa: ASSFDRDNEQF
j_call: TRBJ2-1
v_call: TRBV7-2

cdr3_aa: ASSPDRGQVQPQH
j_call: TRBJ1-5
v_call: TRBV28

cdr3_aa: ASTPSDSPGSEAF
j_call: TRBJ1-1
v_call: TRBV25-1

cdr3_aa: ASRTDSSVSPLH
j_call: TRBJ1-6
v_call: TRBV19

cdr3_aa: ASSALPRAGRISYGYT
j_call: TRBJ1-2
v_call: TRBV6-2/TRBV6-3

cdr3_aa: ASSPTGGRQETQY
j_call: TRBJ2-5
v_call: TRBV7-2

cdr3_aa: ASSRRDGPNTGELF
j_call: TRBJ2-2
v_call: TRBV18

cdr3_aa: ASSYATGFTYSSLIGYT
j_call: TRBJ1-2
v_call: TRBV6-2/TRBV6-3

cdr3_aa: ASSLGKNYGYT
j_call: TRBJ1-2
v_call: TRBV12-3/TRBV12-4

cdr3_aa: ASTFGEKLF
j_call: TRBJ1-4
v_call: TRBV19

cdr3_aa: ASSPGTGHDYGYT
j_call: TRBJ1-2
v_call: TRBV18

cdr3_aa: ASTRLQGGEKLF
j_call: TRBJ1-4
v_call: TRBV19

cdr3_aa: ASSSPGTSSDEQF
j_call: TRBJ2-1
v_call: TRBV6-2/TRBV6-3

cdr3_aa: ASSQSRGSLAKNIQY
j_call: TRBJ2-4
v_call: TRBV4-2

cdr3_aa: ASSPQAGAF
j_call: TRBJ1-1
v_call: TRBV7-8

cdr3_aa: ASRTTVGTQY
j_call: TRBJ2-5
v_call: TRBV12-3/TRBV12-4